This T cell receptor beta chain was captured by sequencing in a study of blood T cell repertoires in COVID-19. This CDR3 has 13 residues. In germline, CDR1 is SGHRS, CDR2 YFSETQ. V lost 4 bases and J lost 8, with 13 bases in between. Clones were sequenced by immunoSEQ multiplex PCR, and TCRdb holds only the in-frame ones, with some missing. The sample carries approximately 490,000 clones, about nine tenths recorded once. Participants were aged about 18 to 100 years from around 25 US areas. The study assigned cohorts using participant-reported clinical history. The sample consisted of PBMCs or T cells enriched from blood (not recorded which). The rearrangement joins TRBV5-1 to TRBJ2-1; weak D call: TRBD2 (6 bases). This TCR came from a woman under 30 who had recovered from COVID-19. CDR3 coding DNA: TGCGCCAGCAGCCATAGGTCGGGGGATGAGCAGTTCTTC. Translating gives CASSHRSGDEQFF.